These 2 T cell receptor beta chains were sequenced from one sample in a study of Tregs in tolerant kidney transplant recipients. Assay: immunoSEQ multiplex PCR; the TCRdb copy retains only in-frame clones and omits some. The sample holds some 90,000 clones, approximately 92% seen once. Sequenced input: CD8+ T cells from blood. These receptors came from a human donor in good health.

CDR3 sequence reads: CASSSPNVQETQYF. The CDR3, as DNA: TGTGCCAGCAGTTCCCCCAACGTCCAAGAGACCCAGTACTTC. The gene calls are TRBV27 and TRBJ2-5; D ambiguous. This CDR3 is built from 14 residues. Trimming left V 4 bases short and J 1 base short, with 10 bases between. Per germline, CDR1 MNHEY and CDR2 SMNVEV (reference sequence).

This chain connects TRBV11-2 to TRBJ2-7; no firm D call. This CDR3 has 16 amino acids. Germline V lookup: CDR1 SGHAT, CDR2 FQNNGV. V was clipped by 0 bases and J by 1 base, with 13 bases between them. The CDR3 DNA reads TGTGCCAGCAGCTTAGAGTCTCCGGGCCCTTCCTACGAGCAGTACTTC. It yields the protein CASSLESPGPSYEQYF.